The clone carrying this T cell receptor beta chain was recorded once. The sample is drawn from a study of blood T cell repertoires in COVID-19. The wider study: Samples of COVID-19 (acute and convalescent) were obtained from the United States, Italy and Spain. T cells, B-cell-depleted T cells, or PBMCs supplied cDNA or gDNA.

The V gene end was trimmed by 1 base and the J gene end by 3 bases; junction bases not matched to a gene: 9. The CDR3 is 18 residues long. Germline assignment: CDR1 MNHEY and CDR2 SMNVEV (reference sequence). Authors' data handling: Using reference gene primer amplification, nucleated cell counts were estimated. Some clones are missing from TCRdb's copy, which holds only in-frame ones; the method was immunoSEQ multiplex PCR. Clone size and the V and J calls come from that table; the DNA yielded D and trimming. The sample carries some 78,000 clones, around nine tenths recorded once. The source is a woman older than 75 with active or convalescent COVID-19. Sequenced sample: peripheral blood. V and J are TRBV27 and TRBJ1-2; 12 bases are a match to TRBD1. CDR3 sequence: CASSLLIGGQGAYYGYTF. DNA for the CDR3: TGTGCCAGCAGTTTATTAATCGGGGGACAGGGGGCATACTATGGCTACACCTTC.